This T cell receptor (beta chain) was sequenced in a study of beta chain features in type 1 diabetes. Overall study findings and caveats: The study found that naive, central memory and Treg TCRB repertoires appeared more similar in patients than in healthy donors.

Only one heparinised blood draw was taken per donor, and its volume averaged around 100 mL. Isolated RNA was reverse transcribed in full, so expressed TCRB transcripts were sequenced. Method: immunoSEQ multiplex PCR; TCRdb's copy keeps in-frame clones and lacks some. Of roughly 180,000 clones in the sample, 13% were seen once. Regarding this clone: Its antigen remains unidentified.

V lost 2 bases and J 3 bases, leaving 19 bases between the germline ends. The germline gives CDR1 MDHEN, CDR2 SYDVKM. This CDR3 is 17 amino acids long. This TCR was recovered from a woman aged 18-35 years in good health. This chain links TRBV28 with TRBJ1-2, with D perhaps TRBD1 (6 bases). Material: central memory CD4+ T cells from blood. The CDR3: CASSLRGRTGGYYGYTF. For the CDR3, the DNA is TGTGCCAGCAGTTTAAGGGGCAGGACGGGGGGCTACTATGGCTACACCTTC.